A selection of T cell receptor beta chains follows, all from one sample in a study of blood T cell repertoires in COVID-19. Repertoires were generated with immunoSEQ multiplex PCR, while TCRdb's copy carries only in-frame clones and drops some. The data show 250,000 to 300,000 clones, about 87% seen once. The sequenced sample was peripheral blood. The receptors were gathered from a woman aged 70-85 years with COVID-19, enrolled during active disease. The CDR3 runs from the conserved cysteine through the conserved F or W. The order of the fields is V gene, D gene, clone size, CDR3 length, J gene, CDR3 protein, CDR3 DNA. D genes are given only for firm matches. Some rows have no size entry. The others give once, few or many, or a class for an expanded clone.

TRBV3-1/TRBV3-2	TRBD2	-	18	TRBJ2-1	CASSQVMGGLAGGNEQFF	TGTGCCAGCAGCCAAGTTATGGGAGGACTAGCGGGAGGCAATGAGCAGTTCTTC
TRBV5-1	TRBD1	-	15	TRBJ2-7	CASSNDRVFTYEQYF	TGCGCCAGCAGCAATGACAGGGTATTTACCTACGAGCAGTACTTC
TRBV28	-	-	17	TRBJ1-5	CASSLLSTGYSNQPQHF	TGTGCCAGCAGTCTCCTGAGTACAGGATATAGCAATCAGCCCCAGCATTTT
TRBV29-1	-	-	12	TRBJ1-1	CSADTGNTEAFF	TGCAGCGCGGACACAGGGAACACTGAAGCTTTCTTT
TRBV29-1	-	once	13	TRBJ2-5	CSVGGDSQETQYF	TGCAGCGTTGGGGGGGACTCTCAAGAGACCCAGTACTTC
TRBV19	-	-	13	TRBJ1-1	CATSTGPGSEAFF	TGTGCCACTTCCACAGGCCCCGGTTCTGAAGCTTTCTTT
TRBV6-6	TRBD1	-	14	TRBJ1-2	CASSTTGANYGYTF	TGTGCCAGCAGTACTACAGGGGCCAACTATGGCTACACCTTC
TRBV19	TRBD1	-	13	TRBJ1-5	CASTDRVVQPQHF	TGTGCCAGTACCGACAGGGTGGTTCAGCCCCAGCATTTT
TRBV15	-	once	14	TRBJ2-7	CATSRETGPYEQYF	TGTGCCACCAGCAGGGAAACAGGGCCCTACGAGCAGTACTTC
TRBV6-1	TRBD1	-	14	TRBJ1-2	CASSEGTGIRGYTF	TGTGCCAGCAGTGAAGGGACAGGGATTCGAGGCTACACCTTC
TRBV29-1	-	once	13	TRBJ2-4	CSVEGRQSNIQYF	TGCAGCGTTGAAGGGCGGCAATCGAACATTCAGTACTTC
TRBV7-9	-	-	13	TRBJ1-5	CASSRGEGQPQHF	TGTGCCAGCAGCCGCGGAGAAGGACAGCCCCAGCATTTT
TRBV12-5	TRBD1	-	15	TRBJ1-5	CASGLSGGNNQPQHF	TGTGCTAGTGGTCTATCAGGGGGTAACAATCAGCCCCAGCATTTT